The 29 T cell receptor beta chains given below trace back to one sample, sequenced in a study of cytomegalovirus exposure and HLA in healthy donors. 60 Vbeta and 13 Jbeta primers were used in PCR. Profiling relied on immunoSEQ multiplex PCR, and the TCRdb table lists in-frame clones only, not all of them. The table includes more than 90,000 clones, under 85% detected once. Sequenced: PBMCs. The receptor set was obtained from a woman between 40 and 50 years old in good health and CMV-seropositive.

CDR3 region: CASSGTSGSVEQFF. DNA of the CDR3: TGCGCCAGCAGTGGGACTAGCGGGAGTGTTGAGCAGTTCTTC. V usage is TRBV10-1 and J usage is TRBJ2-1; 13 nucleotides align to TRBD2. From germline, CDR1 is WNHNN and CDR2 SYGVQD (reference sequence). CDR3 length equals 14 residues. V was pared by 4 bases and J by 9 bases, with 3 bases of the junction left unmatched.

The DNA for the CDR3 is TGTGCCAGCAGTTTTGCGGACACTGTTATTGAAAAACTGTTTTTT. Residues: CASSFADTVIEKLFF. The chain joins TRBV28 to TRBJ1-4; possibly TRBD1 for D (5 bases). Between the trimmed V and J ends, which lost 3 bases and 7 bases, there was a span of 15 bases. The CDR3 is 15 amino acids. Germline values: CDR1 MDHEN, CDR2 SYDVKM.

This chain connects TRBV5-1 to TRBJ2-5; 7 positions agree with TRBD2. Germline V gene lookup returns CDR1 SGHRS and CDR2 YFSETQ. The CDR3 is 15 amino acids. V dropped 4 bases and J dropped 4; count of bases not matched to a gene: 10. This CDR3 is CASSPPGGWGETQYF. CDR3 bases: TGCGCCAGCAGCCCCCCCGGGGGGTGGGGAGAGACCCAGTACTTC.

The chain couples TRBV27 to TRBJ2-7; 8 bases line up with TRBD1. This CDR3 spans 14 amino acids. The V segment lost 0 bases and the J segment 4 bases; nucleotides outside the gene matches: 2. In germline, CDR1 is MNHEY, CDR2 SMNVEV (reference sequence). Here the CDR3 reads CASSLSQGVYEQYF. CDR3 nucleotides: TGTGCCAGCAGTTTATCACAGGGGGTTTACGAGCAGTACTTC.

J is TRBJ2-7 and V is TRBV28, with 11 bases identical to TRBD1. The CDR3 totals 16 residues. The germline CDR1 and CDR2 sequences are MDHEN and SYDVKM. Trimming took 6 bases from V and 4 from J; bases not matched to a gene: 11. Written as DNA, the CDR3 is TGTGCCAGCAGCCTCCCCGGGACAGGGGGTATGTACGAGCAGTACTTC. Its protein product is CASSLPGTGGMYEQYF.

This clone was seen only once. The CDR3 reads CASSPSGTATYEQYF. Written as DNA, the CDR3 is TGCGCCAGCAGCCCGTCCGGGACTGCTACCTACGAGCAGTACTTC. The J gene is TRBJ2-7, the V gene TRBV5-1, with D possibly being TRBD2 (6 bases). CDR3 length: 15 residues. Germline values: CDR1 SGHRS, CDR2 YFSETQ. V shed 4 bases and J shed 2 bases, with 16 bases lying between them. The whole variable domain, remainder taken from reference TRBV5-1 and TRBJ2-7, is KAGVTQTPRYLIKTRGQQVTLSCSPISGHRSVSWYQQTPGQGLQFLFEYFSETQRNKGNFPGRFSGRQFSNSRSEMNVSTLELGDSALYLCASSPSGTATYEQYFGPGTRLTVT.

With respect to this clone: Its ends do not fully match the called genes, so a read error is possible. CDR3 coding DNA: TGTTCCAGCAGCTTTTCCGTCGCAGGGTCGGGTGAAAAACTGTTTTTT. As protein: CSSSFSVAGSGEKLFF. The chain employs TRBV7-9 and TRBJ1-4; TRBD1 is a possible D gene (5 bases). This CDR3 has 16 amino acids. Germline V gives CDR1 SEHNR, CDR2 FQNEAQ (reference sequence).

The J gene is TRBJ2-5, the V gene TRBV2, with TRBD2 identical over 7 bases. Trimming cost V 6 bases and J 1 base; bases outside gene matches: 5. The CDR3 covers 14 residues. Germline CDR1 is SNHLY and CDR2 is FYNNEI. CDR3 DNA: TGTGCCAGCAGGGGGGACTACCCCCAAGAGACCCAGTACTTC. Residues: CASRGDYPQETQYF.

This chain links TRBV6-5 with TRBJ2-5; D not certain. The J call is in doubt because the DNA end fits TRBJ2-7 better. The germline gives CDR1 MNHEY, CDR2 SVGAGI. CDR3 length: 11 amino acids. The CDR3 sequence is CASSSTYEQYF. In DNA form, the CDR3 reads TGTGCCAGCAGTTCAACCTACGAGCAGTACTTC.

This chain joins TRBV12-5 and TRBJ2-1; 16 positions agree with TRBD2. Germline lookup yields CDR1 LGHNT and CDR2 FRNRAP. The CDR3 contains 16 residues. After removal of 2 bases from V and 8 bases from J, the junction contained 3 bases not matched to a gene. CDR3 protein: CASGLRGLAGGDEQFF. The CDR3 DNA follows: TGTGCTAGTGGTTTGAGGGGACTAGCGGGAGGGGATGAGCAGTTCTTC.

The chain employs TRBV4-2 and TRBJ1-2, with D maybe TRBD1 (5 bases). Per germline, CDR1 LGHNA and CDR2 YNFKEQ. The CDR3 length is 17 residues. V lost 1 base and J 3 bases, leaving 18 bases between the germline ends. This chain's CDR3 is CASSQVKPGRGDYGYTF. DNA of the CDR3: TGTGCCAGCAGCCAAGTCAAGCCCGGGCGGGGGGACTATGGCTACACCTTC.

This chain joins TRBV9 and TRBJ2-7; the match to TRBD2 covers 12 bases. The germline gives CDR1 SGDLS, CDR2 YYNGEE. The CDR3 spans 16 residues. Trimming cost V 3 bases and J 3 bases; bases outside gene matches: 7. Here the CDR3 DNA reads TGTGCCAGCAGCGGAATTGGACTAGCGGGACTCTACGAGCAGTACTTC. This sequence encodes CASSGIGLAGLYEQYF.

A single count supports this clone. The chain carries TRBV19 and TRBJ1-5; TRBD1 aligns across 7 bases. V shed 7 bases and J 5 bases; nucleotides not matched to a gene: 8. CDR1 and CDR2 (germline): LNHDA, SQIVND (reference sequence). This CDR3 contains 14 residues. CDR3 DNA: TGTGCCAGTAACGACGACAGGGTTGATCAGCCCCAGCATTTT. Encoded protein: CASNDDRVDQPQHF.

The rearrangement uses TRBV11-3 and TRBJ2-5; possible D gene TRBD1, 5 bases. The CDR3 extends over 16 amino acids. Germline CDR1 SGHNT, CDR2 YENEEA. V gave up 4 bases and J gave up 5 bases, with 20 bases separating them. The CDR3 sequence: CASSSPDRSFRETQYF. The CDR3 region has the DNA TGTGCCAGCAGCTCCCCCGACAGATCATTTCGGGAGACCCAGTACTTC.

The chain couples TRBV11-3 to TRBJ2-1; 14 nucleotides align to TRBD2. This CDR3 has 16 residues. V shed 1 base and J 8 bases; nucleotides not matched to a gene: 4. The germline V gene encodes CDR1 SGHNT and CDR2 YENEEA. DNA for the CDR3: TGTGCCAGCAGCTTAGTGGGGACTAGCGGGAGCTATGAGCAGTTCTTC. It specifies CASSLVGTSGSYEQFF. Variable domain in full (rest from reference TRBV11-3 and TRBJ2-1): EAGVVQSPRYKIIEKKQPVAFWCNPISGHNTLYWYLQNLGQGPELLIRYENEEAVDDSQLPKDRFSAERLKGVDSTLKIQPAELGDSAVYLCASSLVGTSGSYEQFFGPGTRLTVL.

The V gene is TRBV7-6, the J gene TRBJ2-1; D may be TRBD2 (5 bases). The CDR3 runs to 16 residues. The ends were cut back, 0 bases at V and 9 bases at J, with 18 bases in the middle. The V gene's germline CDR1 is SGHVS and CDR2 FNYEAQ. The CDR3 nucleotides are TGTGCCAGCAGCTTAGCACCGAAAGGAGGATACGGTGAGCAGTTCTTC. Translated, it gives CASSLAPKGGYGEQFF.

The rearrangement uses TRBV4-1 and TRBJ1-5; TRBD1 agrees at 9 bases. Germline-derived CDR1 and CDR2 are MGHRA and YSYEKL. The CDR3 is 16 amino acids. V was clipped by 1 base and J by 7 bases; unmatched bases: 8. The CDR3 loop reads CASSQGIQGAWQPQHF. The CDR3 coding sequence is TGCGCCAGCAGCCAAGGGATACAGGGGGCTTGGCAGCCCCAGCATTTT.

The V call is TRBV6-1, the J call TRBJ2-7; D gene unclear. This CDR3 region has 16 residues. Germline CDR1 reads MNHNS; CDR2 reads SASEGT. Trimming took off 4 bases at V and 4 bases at J, with 20 bases between the two ends. The CDR3 spells CASSGFLDHKTYEQYF. Here the CDR3 DNA reads TGTGCCAGCAGTGGATTTCTAGACCACAAAACATACGAGCAGTACTTC.

This clone was found many times. This chain connects TRBV18 to TRBJ2-5, with TRBD1 identical over 8 bases. The CDR3 runs to 16 residues. The V segment lost 4 bases and the J segment 0 bases; nucleotides outside the gene matches: 7. CDR1 is KGHSH, CDR2 LQKENI, per germline. This CDR3 reads CASSLDRGWDQETQYF. In DNA form, the CDR3 reads TGTGCCAGCTCACTAGACAGGGGATGGGACCAAGAGACCCAGTACTTC.

The chain is built from TRBV11-2 and TRBJ2-1; TRBD1 matches 7 bases. Germline values: CDR1 SGHAT, CDR2 FQNNGV. The CDR3 totals 14 residues. The J segment lost 4 bases and the V segment lost 6 bases, leaving 6 bases of the junction unmatched. CDR3 loop: CASRKPGQYNEQFF. The CDR3 DNA reads TGTGCCAGCAGAAAACCGGGACAGTACAATGAGCAGTTCTTC.

This clone was counted between two and nine times. The V and J genes are TRBV5-1 and TRBJ2-7; possibly TRBD1 for D (6 bases). CDR1 and CDR2 from the germline V gene are SGHRS and YFSETQ. This CDR3 contains 15 residues. The V and J ends lost 5 bases and 2 bases respectively, with 17 bases between them. CDR3 sequence (DNA): TGCGCCAGCAGGCTGGGGGCGGCCCCCACCTACGAGCAGTACTTC. Protein product: CASRLGAAPTYEQYF.

The table lists this clone with a few counts. The identical CDR3 is also encoded by other nucleotide sequences in the sample. This chain connects TRBV5-8 to TRBJ1-1; TRBD1 agrees at 7 bases. There are 14 residues in the CDR3. CDR1 and CDR2 from the germline V gene are SGHTS and YDEGEE. J lost 3 bases, V lost 0 bases, and 2 bases had no gene match. In DNA, the CDR3 is TGTGCCAGCAGCTTGGACGACAGGGACACTGAAGCTTTCTTT. It specifies CASSLDDRDTEAFF.

This clone was counted only a few times. A junction boundary mismatches the germline segment, possibly from a read error. V gene TRBV7-9 combines with J gene TRBJ2-2; 8 bases fit TRBD1. From germline, CDR1 is SEHNR and CDR2 FQNEAQ (reference sequence). This CDR3 is 16 amino acids long. The CDR3 is CSSSLSWTGHTGELFF. The CDR3 nucleotides are TGTTCCAGCAGCTTATCCTGGACAGGGCACACCGGGGAGCTGTTTTTT.

The chain couples TRBV6-5 to TRBJ2-1, with D hard to call. From germline, CDR1 is MNHEY and CDR2 SVGAGI. The CDR3 is 16 residues long. The germline V and J ends were trimmed by 0 bases and 0 bases, with 9 bases remaining between them. CDR3 protein: CASSYSVWSSYNEQFF. CDR3 bases: TGTGCCAGCAGTTACTCGGTCTGGAGCTCCTACAATGAGCAGTTCTTC.

This clone showed up just once. The chain uses TRBV19 and TRBJ1-5; tentative D call: TRBD1 (6 bases). Per the germline V gene, CDR1 is LNHDA and CDR2 is SQIVND (reference sequence). The CDR3 has 14 residues. V was cut by 5 bases and J by 3 bases, with 11 bases left in between. CDR3 amino acids: CASSLTGYNQPQHF. In nucleotides, the CDR3 is TGTGCCAGTAGTCTCACAGGGTACAATCAGCCCCAGCATTTT.

CDR3 nucleotides: TGCGCCAGCAGCCAAAGGACTAGCGGGAGGGCGAACACCGGGGAGCTGTTTTTT. Translated: CASSQRTSGRANTGELFF. The rearrangement joins TRBV4-1 to TRBJ2-2; the match to TRBD2 covers 15 bases. V gave up 2 bases and J gave up 0 bases; unmatched junction bases: 1. The CDR3 has 18 residues. In germline, CDR1 is MGHRA, CDR2 YSYEKL.

With respect to this clone: Other DNA sequences within the sample encode an identical CDR3. The V gene is TRBV5-1, the J gene TRBJ1-1; D gene unclear. Germline lookup yields CDR1 SGHRS and CDR2 YFSETQ. The CDR3 sequence is 13 residues long. V was pared by 8 bases and J by 3 bases, with 14 bases between. The CDR3 DNA follows: TGCGCCAGTAGGCCTCTCCGGGACACTGAAGCTTTCTTT. Encoded protein: CASRPLRDTEAFF.

The chain has TRBV6-1 and TRBJ1-4; D is ambiguous. The CDR3 contains 15 residues. V shed 2 bases and J shed 5 bases, with 12 bases lying between them. CDR1 is MNHNS, CDR2 SASEGT, per germline. CDR3 amino acids: CASSELGRLNEKLFF. For the CDR3, the DNA is TGTGCCAGCAGTGAACTTGGCAGATTAAATGAAAAACTGTTTTTT.

The sample holds one count of this clone. The chain recombines TRBV5-6 with TRBJ2-3; the D gene is possibly TRBD1 (6 bases). Germline V gene lookup returns CDR1 SGHDT and CDR2 YYEEEE. V dropped 0 bases and J dropped 2 bases, with 7 bases sitting between them. CDR3 length equals 14 residues. DNA of the CDR3: TGTGCCAGCAGCTTGGGGGACACCACAGATACGCAGTATTTT. This codes for CASSLGDTTDTQYF.